These T cell receptor beta chains were read from a single sample in a study of chemoradiotherapy in HPV16-positive cancers. TCRdb's copy holds only in-frame clones and misses some; the assay was immunoSEQ multiplex PCR. The sample lists tens of thousands of clones, 70% to 90% occurring once. The material sequenced was blood, taken from a patient who underwent chemoradiotherapy. These receptor sequences come from a human donor with HPV-associated anogenital cancer. CDR3s include the opening cysteine and the closing phenylalanine or tryptophan. D genes are given only for firm matches. Size values are once, few and many counts, or a class for expanded clones, and some rows have none.

J gene,V gene,clone size,D gene,CDR3 protein,CDR3 DNA
TRBJ1-1,TRBV9,.,.,CASSVQGNTEAFF,TGTGCCAGCAGCGTACAGGGTAACACTGAAGCTTTCTTT
TRBJ1-2,TRBV18,.,.,CASSPSMPSYGYTF,TGTGCCAGCTCACCCTCAATGCCCTCCTATGGCTACACCTTC
TRBJ1-1,TRBV25-1,.,.,CASLDSGGNTEAFF,TGTGCCAGCTTGGACAGTGGGGGGAACACTGAAGCTTTCTTT
TRBJ1-1,TRBV27,.,.,CASSLRRNTEAFF,TGTGCCAGCAGTTTACGGAGGAACACTGAAGCTTTCTTT
TRBJ2-7,TRBV2,few,.,CASRASSSYEQYF,TGTGCCAGCAGGGCTAGCAGCTCCTACGAGCAGTACTTC
TRBJ1-6,TRBV5-8,.,.,CASRLRRHSPLHF,TGTGCCAGCAGACTTCGGCGGCATTCACCCCTCCACTTT
TRBJ1-4,TRBV7-9,.,.,CASSAGTLEKLFF,TGTGCCAGCAGCGCCGGGACACTTGAAAAACTGTTTTTT
TRBJ2-6,TRBV28,.,.,CASSAPGQISF,TGTGCCAGCAGTGCCCCGGGGCAGATAAGTTTC
TRBJ2-7,TRBV11-3,.,.,CASSLGGFPYEQYF,TGTGCCAGCAGCTTAGGCGGGTTTCCCTACGAGCAGTACTTC
TRBJ2-7,TRBV11-3,.,TRBD2,CASSSGRGGEQYF,TGTGCCAGCAGCAGCGGGAGGGGGGGCGAGCAGTACTTC
TRBJ2-7,TRBV7-8,.,.,CASSPPGRGPYEQYF,TGTGCCAGCAGCCCACCCGGGAGGGGGCCCTACGAGCAGTACTTC
TRBJ2-2,TRBV11-2,.,TRBD1,CASSSGTGATGELFF,TGTGCCAGCAGTTCCGGGACAGGGGCCACCGGGGAGCTGTTTTTT
TRBJ1-1,TRBV5-6,.,.,CASSFYGTSEAFF,TGTGCCAGCAGCTTTTACGGGACTTCAGAAGCTTTCTTT
TRBJ1-1,TRBV5-6,.,.,CASTTDQRFASGTEAFF,TGTGCCAGTACGACGGATCAGAGGTTTGCCTCTGGTACTGAAGCTTTCTTT
TRBJ1-3,TRBV6-5,.,.,CASRGPGNTIYF,TGTGCCAGCAGGGGGCCTGGAAACACCATATATTTT
TRBJ2-1,TRBV18,.,TRBD2,CASSPPRLAGGLSYNEQFF,TGTGCCAGCTCACCACCGCGACTAGCGGGAGGTCTCTCCTACAATGAGCAGTTCTTC
TRBJ1-3,TRBV7-9,.,.,CASSLALLNTIYF,TGTGCCAGCAGCTTAGCGCTTCTGAACACCATATATTTT
TRBJ2-7,TRBV23-1,.,.,CPRRQGCSYEQYF,TGCCCCCGCCGGCAGGGATGTTCCTACGAGCAGTACTTC
TRBJ2-7,TRBV18,.,TRBD2,CASSPTSFYEQYF,TGTGCCAGCTCACCGACTAGCTTCTACGAGCAGTACTTC
TRBJ2-1,TRBV27,.,.,CASSLILSSYNEQFF,TGTGCCAGCAGTTTAATCCTCAGCTCCTACAATGAGCAGTTCTTC
TRBJ1-1,TRBV18,.,.,CASSPSSRGTNTEAFF,TGTGCCAGCTCACCATCCTCCCGGGGAACGAACACTGAAGCTTTCTTT
TRBJ1-1,TRBV5-1,.,TRBD1,CASRGGGSPNTEAFF,TGCGCCAGCAGAGGAGGGGGCAGCCCGAACACTGAAGCTTTCTTT
TRBJ2-1,TRBV7-9,few,TRBD2,CASSRLAGARDEQFF,TGTGCCAGCAGCCGACTAGCGGGAGCCAGGGATGAGCAGTTCTTC
TRBJ1-2,TRBV6-4,once,.,CASSEGGYGYGYTF,TGTGCCAGCTCAGAGGGGGGGTATGGCTATGGCTACACCTTC
TRBJ2-3,TRBV7-2,.,TRBD2,CASSWGPSGTGTDTQYF,TGTGCCAGCAGCTGGGGGCCTAGCGGGACCGGCACAGATACGCAGTATTTT
TRBJ2-2,TRBV19,.,.,CASRWEPGELFF,TGTGCCAGTAGATGGGAACCCGGGGAGCTGTTTTTT
TRBJ2-1,TRBV5-1,.,.,CASSRQGRGLDNEQFF,TGCGCCAGCAGCCGACAGGGTCGGGGGTTGGACAATGAGCAGTTCTTC
TRBJ2-3,TRBV2,.,.,CASSRTRLSTDTQYF,TGTGCCAGCTCCCGGACCAGATTAAGCACAGATACGCAGTATTTT
TRBJ2-7,TRBV19,.,TRBD2,CASRPRSSGRSSAYEQYF,TGTGCCAGTAGACCTCGGAGTAGCGGGAGGTCCTCTGCGTACGAGCAGTACTTC
TRBJ1-4,TRBV27,.,.,CASRQGRREEKLFF,TGTGCCAGCAGGCAGGGGCGCAGAGAGGAAAAACTGTTTTTT